The 10 T cell receptor beta chains below all came from one sample that was sequenced in a study of shared clonotypes between healthy human individuals. TCRdb's copy holds only in-frame clones and misses some; the assay was immunoSEQ multiplex PCR. The sample lists under 2.5 million clones; 92% were seen once. Sample: naive CD4+ T cells from PBMCs. Subset here: CD45RA+ positively selected. The receptors stem from a man younger than 30 in good health. Some clones in this sample may be carry-over from other donors' samples.

The chain has TRBV14 and TRBJ1-2; 10 nucleotides align to TRBD1. This CDR3 contains 14 residues. The trim removed 4 bases at V and 3 bases at J, leaving 2 bases unmatched. Per the germline V gene, CDR1 is SGHDN and CDR2 is FVKESK. Written as DNA, the CDR3 is TGTGCCAGCAGCCGACAGGGGGCATACTATGGCTACACCTTC. Residues: CASSRQGAYYGYTF.

The gene calls are TRBV6-1 and TRBJ2-7, with 7 bases identical to TRBD2. The CDR3 loop spans 17 amino acids. The germline gives CDR1 MNHNS, CDR2 SASEGT. V gave up 1 base and J gave up 3 bases; unmatched junction bases: 12. DNA for the CDR3: TGTGCCAGCAGTGAAGGGGTTGCCGGGAGGTCCCGCTACGAGCAGTACTTC. Residues: CASSEGVAGRSRYEQYF.

The J gene is TRBJ1-1, the V gene TRBV7-9; D remains unclear. CDR1 is SEHNR, CDR2 FQNEAQ, per germline (reference sequence). The CDR3 consists of 15 residues. Between the trimmed V and J ends, which lost 5 bases and 1 base, there was a span of 14 bases. CDR3 nucleotides: TGTGCCAGCAGCCTGGGTATATCTGAGAACACTGAAGCTTTCTTT. The encoded protein is CASSLGISENTEAFF.

J is TRBJ2-1 and V is TRBV11-3; the D is unclear. The germline gives CDR1 SGHNT, CDR2 YENEEA. CDR3 length equals 16 residues. Trimming took 8 bases from V and 0 from J, leaving 17 bases between them. The CDR3 loop is CASLLLRPSSYNEQFF. As DNA, the CDR3 is TGTGCCAGCCTACTTTTACGCCCTAGCTCCTACAATGAGCAGTTCTTC.

Here the CDR3 DNA reads TGTGCCAGCAGCTTACGTGCCGAGCAGTACTTC. It specifies CASSLRAEQYF. The chain is built from TRBV7-2 and TRBJ2-7; no reliable D call. Trimming left V 2 bases short and J 6 bases short, with 5 bases between. CDR3 size: 11 residues. Germline values: CDR1 SGHTA, CDR2 FQGNSA.

The chain recombines TRBV7-2 with TRBJ2-1; 7 nucleotides agree with TRBD2. CDR1 and CDR2 (germline): SGHTA, FQGNSA. V was pared by 6 bases and J by 1 base, with 12 bases of the junction left unmatched. The CDR3 is made up of 17 amino acids. This chain's CDR3 is CASSNFPLAVSYNEQFF. For the CDR3, the DNA is TGTGCCAGCAGTAATTTTCCCCTAGCGGTATCCTACAATGAGCAGTTCTTC.

On this clone: The sample contains more than one DNA sequence encoding this CDR3. The chain has TRBV6-1 and TRBJ1-5; 7 positions agree with TRBD1. With 9 bases clipped from V and 1 base from J, the junction kept 6 bases outside the gene matches. The V gene's germline CDR1 is MNHNS and CDR2 SASEGT. The CDR3 consists of 14 residues. For the CDR3, the DNA is TGTGCCAGTACCGGGACAGTAAGCAATCAGCCCCAGCATTTT. This translates into CASTGTVSNQPQHF.

The chain uses TRBV30 and TRBJ2-3; 12 bases fit TRBD2. The trim removed 5 bases at V and 6 bases at J, leaving 6 bases unmatched. Germline CDR1 is GTSNPN and CDR2 is SVGIG (reference sequence). CDR3 length: 14 amino acids. The CDR3: CAWGLAGGYDTQYF. CDR3 sequence (DNA): TGTGCCTGGGGGCTAGCGGGAGGGTACGATACGCAGTATTTT.

The rearrangement joins TRBV7-3 to TRBJ2-1; 10 bases are a match to TRBD2. CDR3 length equals 19 residues. Unmatched junction bases numbered 8, after V lost 0 bases and J lost 0 bases. Germline V lookup: CDR1 SGHTA, CDR2 FQGTGA. The CDR3: CASSLTVPLAGSSYNEQFF. The CDR3 DNA reads TGTGCCAGCAGCTTAACTGTCCCACTAGCGGGAAGCTCCTACAATGAGCAGTTCTTC.

This rearrangement joins TRBV9 to TRBJ1-3; no firm D call. The CDR3 sequence is 12 residues long. V was pared by 5 bases and J by 3 bases, with 6 bases between. Germline values: CDR1 SGDLS, CDR2 YYNGEE. This CDR3 is CASSDLGNTIYF. Written as DNA, the CDR3 is TGTGCCAGCAGTGATCTTGGAAACACCATATATTTT.